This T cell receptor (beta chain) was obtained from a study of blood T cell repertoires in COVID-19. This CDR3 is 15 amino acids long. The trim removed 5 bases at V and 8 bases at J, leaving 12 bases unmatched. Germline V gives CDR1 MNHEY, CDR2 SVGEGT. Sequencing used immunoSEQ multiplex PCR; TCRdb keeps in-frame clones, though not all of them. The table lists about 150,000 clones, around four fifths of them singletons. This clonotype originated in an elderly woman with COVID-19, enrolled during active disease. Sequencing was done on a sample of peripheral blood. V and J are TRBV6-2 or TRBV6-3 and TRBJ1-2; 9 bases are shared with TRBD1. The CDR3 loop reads CASSRHHPGQGGYTF. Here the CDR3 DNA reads TGTGCCAGCAGTCGCCACCACCCGGGACAGGGCGGCTACACCTTC.